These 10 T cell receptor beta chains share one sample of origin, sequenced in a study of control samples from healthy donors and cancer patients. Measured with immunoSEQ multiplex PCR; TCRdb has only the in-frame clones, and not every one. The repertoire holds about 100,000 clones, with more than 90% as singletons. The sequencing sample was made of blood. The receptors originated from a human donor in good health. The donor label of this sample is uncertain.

The CDR3 DNA follows: TGTGCCAGTAGTACCCAAAAGGGAGACTACGAGCAGTACTTC. Its translation: CASSTQKGDYEQYF. This chain connects TRBV19 to TRBJ2-7; tentatively, D is TRBD2 (5 bases). Between the trimmed V and J ends, which lost 4 bases and 3 bases, there was a span of 13 bases. The CDR3 extends over 14 amino acids. Germline V gene sequence: CDR1 LNHDA, CDR2 SQIVND (reference sequence).

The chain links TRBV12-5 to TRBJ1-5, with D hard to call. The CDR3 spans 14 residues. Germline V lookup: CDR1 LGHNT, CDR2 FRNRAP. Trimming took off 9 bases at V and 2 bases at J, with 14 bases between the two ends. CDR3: CASARQSRNQPQHF. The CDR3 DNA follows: TGTGCTAGCGCTCGGCAGAGCCGCAATCAGCCCCAGCATTTT.

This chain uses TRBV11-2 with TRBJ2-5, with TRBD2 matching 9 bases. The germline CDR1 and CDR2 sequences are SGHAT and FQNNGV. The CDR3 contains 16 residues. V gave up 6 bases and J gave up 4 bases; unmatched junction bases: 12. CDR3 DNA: TGTGCCAGCAGGGGCATGAGCGGGGGGCGATTAGAGACCCAGTACTTC. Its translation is CASRGMSGGRLETQYF.

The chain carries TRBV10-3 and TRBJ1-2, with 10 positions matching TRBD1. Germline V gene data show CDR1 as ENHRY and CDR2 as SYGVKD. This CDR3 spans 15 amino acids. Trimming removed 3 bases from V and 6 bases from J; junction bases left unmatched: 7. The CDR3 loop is CAISDSGQGTDGYTF. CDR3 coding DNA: TGTGCCATCAGTGATTCGGGACAGGGGACCGATGGCTACACCTTC.

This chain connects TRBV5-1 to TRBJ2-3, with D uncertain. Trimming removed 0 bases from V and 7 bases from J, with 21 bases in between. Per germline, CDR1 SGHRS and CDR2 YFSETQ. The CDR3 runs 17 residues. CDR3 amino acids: CASSLVAAQAVPYTQYF. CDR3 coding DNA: TGCGCCAGCAGCTTGGTGGCGGCTCAAGCTGTACCATATACGCAGTATTTT.

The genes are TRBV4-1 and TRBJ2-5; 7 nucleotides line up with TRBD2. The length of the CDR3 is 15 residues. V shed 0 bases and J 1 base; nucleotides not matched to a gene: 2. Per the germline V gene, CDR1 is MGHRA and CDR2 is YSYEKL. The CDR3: CASSQEGGGQETQYF. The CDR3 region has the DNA TGCGCCAGCAGCCAAGAGGGCGGGGGCCAAGAGACCCAGTACTTC.

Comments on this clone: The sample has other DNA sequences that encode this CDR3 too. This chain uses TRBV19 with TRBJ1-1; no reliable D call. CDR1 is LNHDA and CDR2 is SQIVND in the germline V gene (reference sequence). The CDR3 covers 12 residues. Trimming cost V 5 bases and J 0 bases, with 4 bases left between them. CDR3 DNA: TGTGCCAGTAGTTTTTTGAACACTGAAGCTTTCTTT. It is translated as CASSFLNTEAFF.

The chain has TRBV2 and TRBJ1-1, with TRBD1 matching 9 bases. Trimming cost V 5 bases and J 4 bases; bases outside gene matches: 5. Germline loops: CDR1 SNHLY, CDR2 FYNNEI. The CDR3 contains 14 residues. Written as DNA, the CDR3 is TGTGCCAGCAGTAGACAGGGGGGGAGCACTGAAGCTTTCTTT. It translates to CASSRQGGSTEAFF.

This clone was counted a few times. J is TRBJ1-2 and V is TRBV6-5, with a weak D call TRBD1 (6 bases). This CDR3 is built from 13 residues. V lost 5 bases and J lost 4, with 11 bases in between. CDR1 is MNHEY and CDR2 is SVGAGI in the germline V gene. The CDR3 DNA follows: TGTGCCAGCAGTACAGGGTCGAGCTATGGCTACACCTTC. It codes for CASSTGSSYGYTF.

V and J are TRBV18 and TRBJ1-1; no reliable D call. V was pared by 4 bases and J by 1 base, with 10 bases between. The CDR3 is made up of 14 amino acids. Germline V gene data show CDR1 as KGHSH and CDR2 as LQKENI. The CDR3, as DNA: TGTGCCAGCTCACAGCCCGGGGAGAACACTGAAGCTTTCTTT. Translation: CASSQPGENTEAFF.